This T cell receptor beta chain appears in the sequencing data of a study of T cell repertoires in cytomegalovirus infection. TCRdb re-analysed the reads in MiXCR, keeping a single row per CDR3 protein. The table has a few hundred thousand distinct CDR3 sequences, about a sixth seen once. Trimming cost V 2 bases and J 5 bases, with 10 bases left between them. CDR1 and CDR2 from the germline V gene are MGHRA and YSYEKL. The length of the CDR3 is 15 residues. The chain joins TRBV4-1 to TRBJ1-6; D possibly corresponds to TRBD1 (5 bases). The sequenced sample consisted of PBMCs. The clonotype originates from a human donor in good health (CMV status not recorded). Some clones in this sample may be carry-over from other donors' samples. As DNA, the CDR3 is TGCGCCAGCAGCCAAATGCCAGGGCATAATTCACCCCTCCACTTT. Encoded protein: CASSQMPGHNSPLHF.